The TCR beta chain under discussion was sequenced for a study of T cells after yellow fever vaccination. Study background: With SMART-Seq v4 Ultra Low Input, the fractions containing low cell numbers were prepared.

Study-wide points: Weaker in magnitude, the secondary response showed a faster peak on day 5 versus 15.

The CDR3 contains 12 residues. Germline V lookup: CDR1 DFQATT, CDR2 SNEGSKA (reference sequence). V gave up 4 bases and J gave up 6 bases; unmatched junction bases: 1. TCRdb recomputed calls from the 5' RACE reads with MiXCR, one row per CDR3 protein. Altogether some 350,000 distinct CDR3 sequences are present, 3% to 4.5% being singletons, with the ten largest covering roughly a quarter. A note on this clonotype: The antigen is undetermined.

The receptor's source is a man aged 18 to 35 who received the YFV17D yellow fever vaccine. This sample comprised PBMCs, obtained 5 days after the yellow fever booster vaccination. The chain has TRBV20-1 and TRBJ2-1; 9 nucleotides line up with TRBD2. CDR3 amino acids: CSAMRGGNEQFF. DNA of the CDR3: TGCAGTGCTATGCGGGGGGGCAATGAGCAGTTCTTC.